This TCR beta chain was identified in a study of CD8 T cells in ankylosing spondylitis. 5'-RACE, quantitative and with molecular barcodes, yielded the TCR beta libraries. MiXCR, run by TCRdb on the 5' RACE reads, gives a single entry per CDR3 protein. The sample carries approximately 520,000 distinct CDR3 sequences, under 5.5% recorded once. In regard to this clonotype: What it binds is unknown.

Germline loops: CDR1 SGHTA, CDR2 FQGNSA. V gave up 6 bases and J gave up 3 bases, with 21 bases separating them. This CDR3 comprises 16 residues. Findings and caveats of the study: Matched ankylosing spondylitis synovial fluid reportedly showed significant enrichment of disease-linked clones. Ankylosing spondylitis blood appeared to carry a characteristic TCR beta motif of eight or nine highly homologous variants.

Sequenced input: blood, either unsorted or a sorted T cell fraction (not recorded which). The sequence derives from a male donor with ankylosing spondylitis. V gene TRBV7-2 combines with J gene TRBJ2-7, with D perhaps TRBD1 (6 bases). The CDR3 sequence is CASSPTGDTDRYEQYF. DNA for the CDR3: TGTGCCAGCAGTCCTACCGGGGACACGGATCGCTACGAGCAGTACTTC.